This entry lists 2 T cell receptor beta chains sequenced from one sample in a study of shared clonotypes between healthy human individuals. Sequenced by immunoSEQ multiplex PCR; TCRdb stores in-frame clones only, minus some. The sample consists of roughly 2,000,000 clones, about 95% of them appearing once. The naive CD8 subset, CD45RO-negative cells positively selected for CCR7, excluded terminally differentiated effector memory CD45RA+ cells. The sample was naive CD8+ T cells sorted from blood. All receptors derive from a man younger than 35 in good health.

In DNA, the CDR3 is TGTGCCAGCACTAACCTGGGAGAGGGAAAGCAAGAGACCCAGTACTTC. This gives the protein CASTNLGEGKQETQYF. The J gene is TRBJ2-5, the V gene TRBV2; maybe TRBD2 (5 bases). The CDR3 is 16 amino acids. V lost 7 bases to trimming and J lost 2 bases, with 20 bases between them. From germline, CDR1 is SNHLY and CDR2 FYNNEI.

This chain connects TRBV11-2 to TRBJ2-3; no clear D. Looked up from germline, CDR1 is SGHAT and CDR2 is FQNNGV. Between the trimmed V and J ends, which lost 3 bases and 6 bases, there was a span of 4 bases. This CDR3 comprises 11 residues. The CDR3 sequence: CASSFSDTQYF. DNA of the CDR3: TGTGCCAGCAGCTTCTCCGATACGCAGTATTTT.